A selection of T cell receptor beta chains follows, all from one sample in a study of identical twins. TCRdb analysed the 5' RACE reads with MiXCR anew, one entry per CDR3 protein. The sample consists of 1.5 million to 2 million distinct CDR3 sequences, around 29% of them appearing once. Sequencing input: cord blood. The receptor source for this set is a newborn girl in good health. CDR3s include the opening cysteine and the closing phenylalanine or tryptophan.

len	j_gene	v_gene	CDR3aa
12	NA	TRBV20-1	CSASPHQGEQYF
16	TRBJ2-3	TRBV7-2	CASSSPVGPRLDTQYF
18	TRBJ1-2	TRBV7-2	CASSLVRGPRISNYGYTF
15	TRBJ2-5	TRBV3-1	CASSQGSRHQETQYF
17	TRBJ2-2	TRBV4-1	CASSQGLAGVITGELFF
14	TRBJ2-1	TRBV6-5	CASSYWDAYNEQFF
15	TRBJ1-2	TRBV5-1	CASSPRQGAYYGYTF
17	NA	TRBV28	CASSFTRFGTGKYEQYF
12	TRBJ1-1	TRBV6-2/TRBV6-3	CASSYNTGRAFF
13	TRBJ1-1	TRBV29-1	CSVEDPGKGEAFF
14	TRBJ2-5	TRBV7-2	CASSWTGSEETQYF
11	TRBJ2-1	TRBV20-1	CSRRGYNEQFF
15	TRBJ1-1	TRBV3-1	CASSQVRRGGTEAFF
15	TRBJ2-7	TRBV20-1	CRARDQVSVVYEQYF
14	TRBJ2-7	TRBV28	CASGQGQGPYEQYF
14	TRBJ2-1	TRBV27	CASSFQGRDNEQFF
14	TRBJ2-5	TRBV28	CASSLVGPKETQYF
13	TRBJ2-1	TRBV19	CASKVGGHNEQFF
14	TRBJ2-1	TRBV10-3	CATGTSGGTNEQFF
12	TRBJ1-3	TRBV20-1	CSVFRYGNTIYF
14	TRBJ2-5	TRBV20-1	CSARDPGLQETQYF
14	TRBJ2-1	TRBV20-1	CSASWGARNNEQFF
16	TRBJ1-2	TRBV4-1	CASSQVLQIYNYGYTF